This T cell receptor beta chain was documented in a study of identifying expanded T cells in peripheral blood. Regarding this clone: The antigen remains undetermined.

Collection occurred without any documented infections or immune events in donors. Sequencing was performed with immunoSEQ multiplex PCR; in TCRdb, only in-frame clones are kept and a portion is missing. The sample carries roughly 92,000 clones, 88% recorded once. V was shortened by 5 bases and J by 0 bases, with 11 bases between the two germline ends. Germline CDR1 and CDR2: SGHRS and YFSETQ. The CDR3 extends over 14 amino acids. Study-level findings and limits: Roughly 1.2 clones differed between technical replicates, versus approximately 16 and 20 over time. Across healthy donors, higher total template counts meant significantly greater roughly 2-week count variance.

The clonotype comes from a person between 18 and 69 years old in good health. V gene TRBV5-1 combines with J gene TRBJ2-5, with D unclear. Sequenced input: blood. CDR3 sequence (DNA): TGCGCCAGCAGTGCTCGAGGCTACCAAGAGACCCAGTACTTC. Protein: CASSARGYQETQYF.